The 3 T cell receptor beta chains below were found in one sample sequenced in a study of neoadjuvant anti-PD-1 for oral cavity cancer. Clones were read by immunoSEQ multiplex PCR, and TCRdb kept only the in-frame ones, dropping some. Altogether around 13,000 clones are present, 76% being singletons, with the ten largest covering more than 2%. As to time point: after neoadjuvant nivolumab, at surgical resection. Sequenced material: PBMCs, taken after nivolumab (anti-PD-1) treatment. The receptors were sampled from a person between 40 and 85 years old with oral cavity squamous cell carcinoma.

The V gene is TRBV19, the J gene TRBJ2-7; D is unclear. Looked up from germline, CDR1 is LNHDA and CDR2 is SQIVND (reference sequence). The ends were cut back, 5 bases at V and 3 bases at J, with 5 bases in the middle. The CDR3 covers 11 residues. In nucleotides, the CDR3 is TGTGCCAGTAGTTCCATCTACGAGCAGTACTTC. This encodes CASSSIYEQYF. The whole variable domain, filled in from reference TRBV19 and TRBJ2-7, reads DGGITQSPKYLFRKEGQNVTLSCEQNLNHDAMYWYRQDPGQGLRLIYYSQIVNDFQKGDIAEGYSVSREKKESFPLTVTSAQKNPTAFYLCASSSIYEQYFGPGTRLTVT.

The gene calls are TRBV7-2 and TRBJ2-7, with 14 positions matching TRBD2. Germline CDR1 and CDR2: SGHTA and FQGNSA. V shed 5 bases and J 6 bases; nucleotides not matched to a gene: 6. The CDR3 spans 15 residues. For the CDR3, the DNA is TGTGCCAGCAGCAGGGGACTAGCGGGAGTCCTCGAGCAGTACTTC. Its protein is CASSRGLAGVLEQYF.

The chain combines TRBV7-9 with TRBJ2-1; the match to TRBD2 covers 10 bases. The CDR3 runs 16 residues. V gave up 5 bases and J gave up 9 bases; unmatched junction bases: 13. CDR1 and CDR2 from the germline V gene are SEHNR and FQNEAQ (reference sequence). The CDR3 protein is CASSHTSGEPYGEQFF. The CDR3 nucleotides read TGTGCCAGCAGCCATACTAGCGGGGAACCCTATGGTGAGCAGTTCTTC.